These 2 T cell receptor beta chains came from one sample sequenced in a study of PD-1 blockade in classical Hodgkin lymphoma. Profiled with immunoSEQ multiplex PCR; TCRdb holds only in-frame clones, not every one. The data show approximately 36,000 clones, about 70% seen once. Each patient's relapse followed autologous stem cell transplantation, and brentuximab vedotin exposure varied. This specimen consisted of peripheral blood mononuclear cells (PBMCs), obtained before the second cycle of nivolumab. The receptors were gathered from a human donor with classical Hodgkin lymphoma.

The chain combines TRBV7-8 with TRBJ2-2; tentative D call: TRBD2 (5 bases). The CDR3 loop spans 17 amino acids. V was shortened by 4 bases and J by 2 bases, with 17 bases between the two germline ends. The V gene's germline CDR1 is SGHVS and CDR2 FQNEAQ. CDR3 residues: CASSSDRGWANTGELFF. CDR3 coding DNA: TGTGCCAGCAGCTCCGACCGGGGATGGGCAAACACCGGGGAGCTGTTTTTT.

V and J are TRBV30 and TRBJ1-1, with a weak D call TRBD1 (6 bases). The germline V gene has CDR1 GTSNPN and CDR2 SVGIG (reference sequence). The CDR3 runs to 14 residues. Trimming removed 4 bases from V and 1 base from J, with 13 bases in between. The CDR3: CAWIHTGTNTEAFF. The CDR3 bases are TGTGCCTGGATTCATACAGGGACGAACACTGAAGCTTTCTTT.